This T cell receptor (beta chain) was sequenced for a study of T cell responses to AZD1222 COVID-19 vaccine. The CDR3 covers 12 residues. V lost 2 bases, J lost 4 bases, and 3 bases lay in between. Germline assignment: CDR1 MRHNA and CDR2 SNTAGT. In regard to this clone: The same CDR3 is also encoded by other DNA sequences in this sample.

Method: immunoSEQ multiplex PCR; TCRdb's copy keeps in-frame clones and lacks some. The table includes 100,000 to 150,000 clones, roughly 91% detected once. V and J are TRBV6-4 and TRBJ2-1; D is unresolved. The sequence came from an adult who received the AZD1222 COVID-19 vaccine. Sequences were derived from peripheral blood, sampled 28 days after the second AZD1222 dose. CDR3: CASSDRYNEQFF. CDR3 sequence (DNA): TGTGCCAGCAGTGACCGGTACAATGAGCAGTTCTTC.